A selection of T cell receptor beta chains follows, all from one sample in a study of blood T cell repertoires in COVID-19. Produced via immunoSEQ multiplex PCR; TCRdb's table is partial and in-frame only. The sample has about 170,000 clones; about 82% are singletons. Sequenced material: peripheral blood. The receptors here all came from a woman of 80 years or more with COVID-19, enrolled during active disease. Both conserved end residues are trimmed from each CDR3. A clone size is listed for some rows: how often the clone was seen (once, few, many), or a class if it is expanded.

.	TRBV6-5	ASKQGNTEAF
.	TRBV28	ASSLPPSLGRTQY
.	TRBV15	ATSRDRGVRIGTYEQY
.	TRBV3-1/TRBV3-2	ASSPQLAGEQF
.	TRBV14	ASSRDRGAGELF
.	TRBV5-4	ASSPGGGQGYEQY
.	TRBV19	ASSSGTGGGQPQH
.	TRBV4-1	ASSPQLALGYNEQF
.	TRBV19	ASNRGSNYGYT
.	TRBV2	ASNRDRGVEAF
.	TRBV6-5	ASTSRSHYGYT
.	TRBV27	ASSLVQGNTEAF
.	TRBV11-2	ASSLVSSGSYNNEQF
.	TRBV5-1	ASTITGTGNSPLH
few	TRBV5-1	ASSSYPPGQVTDTQY
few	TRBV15	ATSGEYRDTGYEQY
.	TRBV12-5	ASGEGAVYGYT
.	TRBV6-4	ASSATAGTPGANVLT
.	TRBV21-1	ASSRRWGDSGYNSPLH
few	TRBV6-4	ASSDWSRDRAQVDEQY
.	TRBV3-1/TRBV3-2	ASSQAISNLGTGGSGYT
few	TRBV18	ASSPARGVTDTQY
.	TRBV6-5	ASRKTPGNPTEQY
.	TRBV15	ATSRVAGRNQPQH
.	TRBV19	ASSLTGAPYNEQF
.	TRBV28	ASAPGSEKLF
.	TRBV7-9	ASREQGERYT
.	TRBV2	ASSQIQGKASPLH
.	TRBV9	ASSVGRDWGYTQY
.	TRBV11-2	ASSSPGTGNGYT
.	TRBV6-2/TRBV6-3	ASSYSGTDGYT
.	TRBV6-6	ASQTVDNSPLH
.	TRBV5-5	ASSFLGTETGELF
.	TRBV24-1	ATSTTGTNTDTQY
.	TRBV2	ASSDSTGKGH
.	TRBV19	ASSIGGQGWSGYT
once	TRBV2	ASSVGRGSQPQH
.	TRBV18	ASSPSVGLDTEAF
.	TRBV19	ASSFQVVGGTQY
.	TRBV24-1	ATSAGGGANVLT
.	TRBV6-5	ASWTGERTYEQY
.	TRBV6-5	ASSYPRARYGYT
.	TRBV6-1	ASSEGQGASTSYGYT
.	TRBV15	ATSRDGAAHQPQH
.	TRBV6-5	ASSPTVGNSPLH
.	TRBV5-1	ASSAQTGGYGGYT